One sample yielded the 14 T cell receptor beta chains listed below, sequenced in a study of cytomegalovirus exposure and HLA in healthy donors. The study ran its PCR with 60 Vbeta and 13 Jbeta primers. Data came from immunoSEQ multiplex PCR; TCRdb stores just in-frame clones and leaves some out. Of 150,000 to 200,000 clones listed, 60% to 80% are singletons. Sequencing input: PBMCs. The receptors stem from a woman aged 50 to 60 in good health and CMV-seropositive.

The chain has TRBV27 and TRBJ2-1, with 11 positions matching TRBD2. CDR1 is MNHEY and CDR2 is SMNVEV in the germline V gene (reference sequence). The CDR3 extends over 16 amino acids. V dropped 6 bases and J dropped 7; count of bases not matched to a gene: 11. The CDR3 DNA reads TGTGCCAGCAGGCCTCTAGCGGGGGGTCCGATTAATGAGCAGTTCTTC. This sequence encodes CASRPLAGGPINEQFF.

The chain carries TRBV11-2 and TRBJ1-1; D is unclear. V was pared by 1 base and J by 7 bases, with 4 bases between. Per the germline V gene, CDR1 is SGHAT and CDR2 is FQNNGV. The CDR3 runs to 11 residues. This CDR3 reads CASSLVNEAFF. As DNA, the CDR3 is TGTGCCAGCAGCTTAGTAAATGAAGCTTTCTTT.

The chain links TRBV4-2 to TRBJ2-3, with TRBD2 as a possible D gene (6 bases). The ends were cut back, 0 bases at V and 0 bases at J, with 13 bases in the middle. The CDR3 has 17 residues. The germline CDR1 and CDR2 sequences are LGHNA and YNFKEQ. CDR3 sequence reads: CASSQEIRGSSTDTQYF. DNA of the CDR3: TGTGCCAGCAGCCAAGAGATCCGGGGGAGTAGCACAGATACGCAGTATTTT.

The CDR3 is CASRPTGLGNQPQHF. For the CDR3, the DNA is TGTGCCAGCAGGCCGACAGGGCTCGGGAATCAGCCCCAGCATTTT. The chain has TRBV6-5 and TRBJ1-5; 7 bases match TRBD1. The CDR3 consists of 15 residues. The trim removed 6 bases at V and 4 bases at J, leaving 9 bases unmatched. Germline V gene sequence: CDR1 MNHEY, CDR2 SVGAGI.

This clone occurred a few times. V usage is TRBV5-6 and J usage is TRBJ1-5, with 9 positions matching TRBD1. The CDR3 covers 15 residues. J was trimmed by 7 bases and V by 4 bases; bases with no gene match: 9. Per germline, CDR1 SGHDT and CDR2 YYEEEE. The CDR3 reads CASSLYGTGNQPQHF. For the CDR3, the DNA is TGTGCCAGCAGCCTATATGGGACAGGGAACCAGCCCCAGCATTTT.

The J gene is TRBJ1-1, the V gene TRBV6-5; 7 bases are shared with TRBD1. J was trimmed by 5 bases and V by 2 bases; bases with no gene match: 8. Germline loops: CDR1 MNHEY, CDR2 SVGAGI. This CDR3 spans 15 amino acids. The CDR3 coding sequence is TGTGCCAGCAGTTACCCGACAGGGTCGGTGACTGAAGCTTTCTTT. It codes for CASSYPTGSVTEAFF.

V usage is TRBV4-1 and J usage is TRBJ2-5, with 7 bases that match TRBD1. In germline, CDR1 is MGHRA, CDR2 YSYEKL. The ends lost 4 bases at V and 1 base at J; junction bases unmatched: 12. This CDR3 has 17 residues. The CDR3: CASSRQKGQGVQETQYF. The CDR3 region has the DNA TGCGCCAGCAGCCGGCAGAAGGGGCAGGGGGTCCAAGAGACCCAGTACTTC.

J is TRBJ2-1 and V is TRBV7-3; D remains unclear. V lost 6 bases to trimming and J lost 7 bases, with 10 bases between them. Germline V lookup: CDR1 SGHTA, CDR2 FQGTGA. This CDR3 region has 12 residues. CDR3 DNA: TGTGCCAGCAGAGGCCCGGAGAATGAGCAGTTCTTC. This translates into CASRGPENEQFF.

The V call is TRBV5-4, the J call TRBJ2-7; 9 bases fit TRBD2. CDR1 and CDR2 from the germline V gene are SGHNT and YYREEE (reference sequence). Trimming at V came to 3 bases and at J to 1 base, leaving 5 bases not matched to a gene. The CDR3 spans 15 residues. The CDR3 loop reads CASSSRLAVSYEQYF. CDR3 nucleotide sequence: TGTGCCAGCAGCTCCCGACTAGCGGTGTCCTACGAGCAGTACTTC. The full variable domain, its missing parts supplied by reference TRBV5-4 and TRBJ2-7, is ETGVTQSPTHLIKTRGQQVTLRCSSQSGHNTVSWYQQALGQGPQFIFQYYREEENGRGNFPPRFSGLQFPNYSSELNVNALELDDSALYLCASSSRLAVSYEQYFGPGTRLTVT.

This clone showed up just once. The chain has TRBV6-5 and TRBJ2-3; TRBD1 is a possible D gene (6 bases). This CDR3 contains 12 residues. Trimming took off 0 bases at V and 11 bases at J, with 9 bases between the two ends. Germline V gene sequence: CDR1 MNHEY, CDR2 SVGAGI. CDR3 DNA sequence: TGTGCCAGCAGTTACTCGCAGGGGAGGCAGTATTTT. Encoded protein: CASSYSQGRQYF.

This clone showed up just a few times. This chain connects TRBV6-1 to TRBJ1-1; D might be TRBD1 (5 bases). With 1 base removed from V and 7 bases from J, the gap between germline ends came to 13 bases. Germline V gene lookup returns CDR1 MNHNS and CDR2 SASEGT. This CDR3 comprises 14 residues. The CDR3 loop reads CASSEVGVLGEAFF. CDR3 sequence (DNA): TGTGCCAGCAGTGAAGTAGGGGTCTTGGGTGAAGCTTTCTTT.

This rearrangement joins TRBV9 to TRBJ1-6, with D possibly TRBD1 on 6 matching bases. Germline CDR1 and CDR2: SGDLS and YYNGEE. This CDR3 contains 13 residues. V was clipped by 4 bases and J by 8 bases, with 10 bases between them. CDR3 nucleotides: TGTGCCAGCAGCACTCGGACAGATTCACCCCTCCACTTT. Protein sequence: CASSTRTDSPLHF.

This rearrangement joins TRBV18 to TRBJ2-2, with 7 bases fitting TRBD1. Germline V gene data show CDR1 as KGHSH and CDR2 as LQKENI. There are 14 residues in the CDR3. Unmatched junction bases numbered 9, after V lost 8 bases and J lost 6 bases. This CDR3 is CASVRQGSAGELFF. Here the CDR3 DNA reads TGTGCCAGCGTCCGACAGGGAAGCGCCGGGGAGCTGTTTTTT.

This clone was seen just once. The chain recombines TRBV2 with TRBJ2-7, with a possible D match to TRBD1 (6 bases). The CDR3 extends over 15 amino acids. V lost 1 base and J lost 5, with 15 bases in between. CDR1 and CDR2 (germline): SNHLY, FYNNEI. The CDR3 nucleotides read TGTGCCAGCAGTGAAGAGGGCAGGGGCGCGAACGAGCAGTACTTC. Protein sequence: CASSEEGRGANEQYF. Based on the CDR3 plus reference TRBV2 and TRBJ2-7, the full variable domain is EPEVTQTPSHQVTQMGQEVILRCVPISNHLYFYWYRQILGQKVEFLVSFYNNEISEKSEIFDDQFSVERPDGSNFTLKIRSTKLEDSAMYFCASSEEGRGANEQYFGPGTRLTVT.